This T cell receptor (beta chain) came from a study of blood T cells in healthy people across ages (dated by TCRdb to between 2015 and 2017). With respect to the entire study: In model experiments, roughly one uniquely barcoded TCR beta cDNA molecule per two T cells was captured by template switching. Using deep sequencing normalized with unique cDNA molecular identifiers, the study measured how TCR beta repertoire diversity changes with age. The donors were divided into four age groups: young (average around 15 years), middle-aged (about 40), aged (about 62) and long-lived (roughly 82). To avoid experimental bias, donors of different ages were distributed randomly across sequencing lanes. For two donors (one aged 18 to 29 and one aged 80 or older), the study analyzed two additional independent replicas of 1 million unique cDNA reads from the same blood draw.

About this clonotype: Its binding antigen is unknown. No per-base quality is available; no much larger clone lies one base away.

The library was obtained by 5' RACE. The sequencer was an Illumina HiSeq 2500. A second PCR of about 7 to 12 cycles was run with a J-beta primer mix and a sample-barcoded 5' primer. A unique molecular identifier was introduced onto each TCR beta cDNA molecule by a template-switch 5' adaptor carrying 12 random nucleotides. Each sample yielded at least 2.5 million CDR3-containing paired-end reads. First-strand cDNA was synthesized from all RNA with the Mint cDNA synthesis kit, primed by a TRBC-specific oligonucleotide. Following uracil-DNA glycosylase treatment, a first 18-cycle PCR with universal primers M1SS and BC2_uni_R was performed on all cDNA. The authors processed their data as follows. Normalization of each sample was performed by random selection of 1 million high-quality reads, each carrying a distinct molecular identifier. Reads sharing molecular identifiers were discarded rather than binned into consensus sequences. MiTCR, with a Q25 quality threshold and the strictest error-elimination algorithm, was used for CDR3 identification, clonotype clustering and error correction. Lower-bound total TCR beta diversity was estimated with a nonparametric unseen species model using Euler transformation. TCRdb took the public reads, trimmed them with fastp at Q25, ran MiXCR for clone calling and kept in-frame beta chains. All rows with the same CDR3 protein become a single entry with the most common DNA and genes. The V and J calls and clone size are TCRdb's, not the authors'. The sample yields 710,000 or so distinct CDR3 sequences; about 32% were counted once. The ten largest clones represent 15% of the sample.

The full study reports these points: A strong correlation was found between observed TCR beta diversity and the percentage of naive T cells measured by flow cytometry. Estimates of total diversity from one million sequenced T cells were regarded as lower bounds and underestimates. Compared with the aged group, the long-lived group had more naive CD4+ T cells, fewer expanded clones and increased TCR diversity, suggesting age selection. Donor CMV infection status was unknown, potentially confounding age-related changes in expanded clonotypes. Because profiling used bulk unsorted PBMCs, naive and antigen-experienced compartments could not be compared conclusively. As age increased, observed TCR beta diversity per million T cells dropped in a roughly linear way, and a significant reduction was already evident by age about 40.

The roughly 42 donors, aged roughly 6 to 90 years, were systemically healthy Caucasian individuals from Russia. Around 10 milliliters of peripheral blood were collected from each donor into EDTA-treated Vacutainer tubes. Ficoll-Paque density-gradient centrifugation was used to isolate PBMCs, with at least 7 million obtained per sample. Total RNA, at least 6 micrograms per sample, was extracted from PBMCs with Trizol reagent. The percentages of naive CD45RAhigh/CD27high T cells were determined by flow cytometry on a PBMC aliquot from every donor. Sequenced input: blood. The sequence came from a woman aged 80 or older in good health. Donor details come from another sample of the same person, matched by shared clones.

The CDR3 protein sequence reads: CASSARTLNTEAFF. DNA sequence: TGTGCCAGCAGCGCTCGGACGTTGAACACTGAAGCTTTCTTT. The receptor chain draws on TRBV7-2 and TRBJ1-1; there is no confident call for the D gene. The CDR3, cysteine through phenylalanine, is 14 amino acids long. Kept here is only the CDR3 DNA, which spans 42 bases and is read in frame from base 1. Cut back by 5 bases and 0 bases, the V and J ends lie 10 bases apart. CDR1 and CDR2 are drawn from the germline V gene: SGHTA, FQGNSA.